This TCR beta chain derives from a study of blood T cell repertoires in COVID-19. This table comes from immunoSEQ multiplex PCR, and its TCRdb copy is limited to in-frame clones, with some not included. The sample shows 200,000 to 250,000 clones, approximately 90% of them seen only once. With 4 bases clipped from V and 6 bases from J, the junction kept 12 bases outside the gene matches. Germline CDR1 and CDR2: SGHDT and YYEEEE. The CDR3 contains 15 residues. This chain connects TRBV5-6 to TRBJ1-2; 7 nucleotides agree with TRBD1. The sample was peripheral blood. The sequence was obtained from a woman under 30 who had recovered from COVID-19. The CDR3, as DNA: TGTGCCAGCAGCGGAGAGCCAGGGGGGTTGCATGGCTACACCTTC. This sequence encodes CASSGEPGGLHGYTF.